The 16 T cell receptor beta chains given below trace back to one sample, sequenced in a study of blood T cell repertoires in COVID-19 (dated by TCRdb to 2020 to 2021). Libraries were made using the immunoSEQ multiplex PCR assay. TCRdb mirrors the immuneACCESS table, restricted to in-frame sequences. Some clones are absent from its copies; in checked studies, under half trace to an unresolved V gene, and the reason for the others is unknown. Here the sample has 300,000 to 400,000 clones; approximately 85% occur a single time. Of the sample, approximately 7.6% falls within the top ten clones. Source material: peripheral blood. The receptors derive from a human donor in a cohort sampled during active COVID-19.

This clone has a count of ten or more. Written as DNA, the CDR3 is TGTGCCAGAAGCTTGACTAGCAGCTACGAGCAGTACTTC. It yields the protein CARSLTSSYEQYF. V and J are TRBV5-3 and TRBJ2-7, with TRBD2 as a possible D gene (6 bases). TRBV5-3 is an ORF for which the function is uncertain. With 1 base removed from V and 3 bases from J, the gap between germline ends came to 8 bases. The CDR3 contains 13 residues.

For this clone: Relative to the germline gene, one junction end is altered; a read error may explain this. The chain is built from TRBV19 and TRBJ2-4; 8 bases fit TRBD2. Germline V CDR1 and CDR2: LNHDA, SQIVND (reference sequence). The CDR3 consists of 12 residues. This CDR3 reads CASLPREGRFVF. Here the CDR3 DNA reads TGTGCCAGCCTCCCACGGGAGGGGCGTTTTGTCTTC.

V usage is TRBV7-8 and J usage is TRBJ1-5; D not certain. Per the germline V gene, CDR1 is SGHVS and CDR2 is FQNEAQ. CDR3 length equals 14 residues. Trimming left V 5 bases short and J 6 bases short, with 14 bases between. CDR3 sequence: CASSPDFNGQPQHF. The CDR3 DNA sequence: TGTGCCAGCAGCCCGGACTTTAACGGTCAGCCCCAGCATTTT.

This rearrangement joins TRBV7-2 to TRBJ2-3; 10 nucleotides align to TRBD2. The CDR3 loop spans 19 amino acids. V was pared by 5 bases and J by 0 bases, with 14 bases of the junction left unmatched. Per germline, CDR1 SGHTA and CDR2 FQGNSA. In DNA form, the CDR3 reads TGTGCCAGCAGCCCAAAGGTGTCTAGCGGGGGCTCTAGCACAGATACGCAGTATTTT. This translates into CASSPKVSSGGSSTDTQYF.

CDR3 coding DNA: TGTGCCAGCTATGGGGGCCTAGGTGGAAACACCATATATTTT. This gives the protein CASYGGLGGNTIYF. The genes are TRBV2 and TRBJ1-3; D is perhaps TRBD1 (6 bases). Germline V gene lookup returns CDR1 SNHLY and CDR2 FYNNEI. This CDR3 region has 14 residues. V was cut by 8 bases and J by 3 bases, with 14 bases left in between.

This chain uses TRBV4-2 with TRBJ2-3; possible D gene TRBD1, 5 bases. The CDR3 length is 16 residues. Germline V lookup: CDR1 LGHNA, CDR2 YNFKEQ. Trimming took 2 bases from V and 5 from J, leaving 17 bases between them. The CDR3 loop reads CASSQKTASLGDTQYF. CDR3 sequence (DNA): TGTGCCAGCAGCCAAAAGACAGCCTCCCTGGGAGATACGCAGTATTTT.

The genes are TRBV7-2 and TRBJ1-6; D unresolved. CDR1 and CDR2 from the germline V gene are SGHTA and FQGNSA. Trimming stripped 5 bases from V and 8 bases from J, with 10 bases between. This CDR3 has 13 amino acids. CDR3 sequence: CASSPGVDSPLHF. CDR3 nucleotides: TGTGCCAGCAGCCCGGGAGTGGATTCACCCCTCCACTTT.

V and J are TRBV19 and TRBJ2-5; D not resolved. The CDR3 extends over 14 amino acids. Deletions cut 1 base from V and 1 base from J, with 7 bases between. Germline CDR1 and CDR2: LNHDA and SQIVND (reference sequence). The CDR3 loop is CASSIGSSQETQYF. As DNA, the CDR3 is TGTGCCAGTAGTATAGGATCGAGCCAAGAGACCCAGTACTTC.

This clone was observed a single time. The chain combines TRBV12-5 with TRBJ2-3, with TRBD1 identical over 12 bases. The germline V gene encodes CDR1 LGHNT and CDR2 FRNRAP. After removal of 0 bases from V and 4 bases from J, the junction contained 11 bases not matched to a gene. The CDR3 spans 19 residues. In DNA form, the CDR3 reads TGTGCTAGTGGTTTGGTACTGGGACAGGGGGCGGGGGTGTCAGATACGCAGTATTTT. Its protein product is CASGLVLGQGAGVSDTQYF. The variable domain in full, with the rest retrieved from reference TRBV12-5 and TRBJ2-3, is DARVTQTPRHKVTEMGQEVTMRCQPILGHNTVFWYRQTMMQGLELLAYFRNRAPLDDSGMPKDRFSAEMPDATLATLKIQPSEPRDSAVYFCASGLVLGQGAGVSDTQYFGPGTRLTVL.

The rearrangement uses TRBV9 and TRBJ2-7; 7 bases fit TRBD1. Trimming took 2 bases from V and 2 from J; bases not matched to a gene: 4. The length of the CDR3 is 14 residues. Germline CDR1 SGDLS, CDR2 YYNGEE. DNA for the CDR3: TGTGCCAGCAGCGTTACCGGGACAGCCTACGAGCAGTACTTC. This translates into CASSVTGTAYEQYF.

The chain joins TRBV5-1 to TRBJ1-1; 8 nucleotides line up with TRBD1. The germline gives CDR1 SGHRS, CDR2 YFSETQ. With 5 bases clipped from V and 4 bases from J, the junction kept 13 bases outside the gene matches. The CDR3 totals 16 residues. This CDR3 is CASRPGQDYRGTEAFF. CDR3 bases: TGCGCCAGCAGGCCGGGACAGGATTACCGGGGCACTGAAGCTTTCTTT.

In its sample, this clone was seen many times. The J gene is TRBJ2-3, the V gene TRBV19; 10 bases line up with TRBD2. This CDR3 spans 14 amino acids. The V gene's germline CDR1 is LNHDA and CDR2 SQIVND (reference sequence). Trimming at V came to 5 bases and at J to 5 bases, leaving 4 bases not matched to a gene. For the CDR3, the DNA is TGTGCCAGTAGTGAGCGGGGGGGTCGAGATACGCAGTATTTT. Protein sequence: CASSERGGRDTQYF.

The CDR3 sequence: CASSGWVGGEAFF. CDR3 nucleotide sequence: TGTGCCAGCAGCGGGTGGGTCGGGGGAGAAGCTTTCTTT. This chain uses TRBV6-5 with TRBJ1-1, with D possibly TRBD1 on 5 matching bases. The CDR3 length is 13 residues. Germline CDR1 reads MNHEY; CDR2 reads SVGAGI. The V end lost 6 bases, the J end lost 8 bases, and 16 bases lay between the germline ends.

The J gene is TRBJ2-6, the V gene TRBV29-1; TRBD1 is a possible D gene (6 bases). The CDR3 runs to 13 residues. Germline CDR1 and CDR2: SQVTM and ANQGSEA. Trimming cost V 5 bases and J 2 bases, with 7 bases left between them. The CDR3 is CSVYRAGANVLTF. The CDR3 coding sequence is TGCAGCGTTTACAGGGCTGGGGCCAACGTCCTGACTTTC.

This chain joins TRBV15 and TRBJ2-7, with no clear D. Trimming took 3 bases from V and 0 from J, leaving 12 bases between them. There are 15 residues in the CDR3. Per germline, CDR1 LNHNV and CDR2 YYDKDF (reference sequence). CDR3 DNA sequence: TGTGCCACCAGCAGGGCAGGTTCAGGCTCCTACGAGCAGTACTTC. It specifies CATSRAGSGSYEQYF.

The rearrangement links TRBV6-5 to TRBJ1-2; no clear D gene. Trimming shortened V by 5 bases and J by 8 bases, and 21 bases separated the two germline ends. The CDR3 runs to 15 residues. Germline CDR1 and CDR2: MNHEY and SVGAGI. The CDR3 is CASSPSGHSPWGYTF. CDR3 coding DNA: TGTGCCAGCAGTCCCAGCGGGCACTCGCCCTGGGGCTACACCTTC.